This TCR beta chain derives from a study of Ad26.COV2.S vaccination and SARS-CoV-2 variants. Across the whole study: Participant was drawn from the COV1001 Ad26.COV2.S trial arm. Intramuscular Ad26.COV2.S at 5x10^10 or 1x10^11 viral particles.

Notes on the study in general: Vaccine and placebo recipients had similar non-spike TCR breadth.

The CDR3 has 16 amino acids. With regard to this clone: The antigen remains unidentified.

Method: immunoSEQ multiplex PCR; TCRdb's copy keeps in-frame clones and lacks some. Of about 480,000 clones listed, roughly 89% are singletons. The treatment denotes: roughly 20 received Ad26.COV2.S at low or high dose, single or two shots; about five received placebo; per-sample allocation not given. Collection of the samples took place on day 63 after the first injection of vaccine or placebo. This sequence joins TRBV21-1 and TRBJ2-7. TRBV21-1 is marked as a pseudogene. Sequenced here: peripheral blood, sampled in a trial of Ad26.COV2.S vaccine versus placebo. The sequence came from a person aged 18-60 years who received the Ad26.COV2.S COVID-19 vaccine or a placebo. The CDR3 coding sequence is TGTGCCAGCGACGACTCGGCTGGGGGGCCGCACTACGAGCAGTACTTC. This translates into CASDDSAGGPHYEQYF.